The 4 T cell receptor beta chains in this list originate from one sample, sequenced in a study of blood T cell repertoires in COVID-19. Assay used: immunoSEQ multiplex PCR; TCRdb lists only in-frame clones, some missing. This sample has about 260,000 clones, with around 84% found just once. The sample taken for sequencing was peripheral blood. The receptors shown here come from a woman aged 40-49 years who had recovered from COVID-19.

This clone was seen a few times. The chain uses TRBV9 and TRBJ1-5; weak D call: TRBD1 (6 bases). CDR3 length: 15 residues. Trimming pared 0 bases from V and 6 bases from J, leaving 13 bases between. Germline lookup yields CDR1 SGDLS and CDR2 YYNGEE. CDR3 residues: CASSVDGGRGQPQHF. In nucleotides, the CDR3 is TGTGCCAGCAGCGTAGACGGGGGGCGCGGTCAGCCCCAGCATTTT.

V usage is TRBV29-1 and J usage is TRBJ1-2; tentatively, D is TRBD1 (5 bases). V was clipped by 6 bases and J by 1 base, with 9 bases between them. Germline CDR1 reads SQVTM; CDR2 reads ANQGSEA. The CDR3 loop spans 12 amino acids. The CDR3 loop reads CSVAGGNYGYTF. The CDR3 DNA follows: TGCAGCGTGGCCGGGGGTAACTATGGCTACACCTTC.

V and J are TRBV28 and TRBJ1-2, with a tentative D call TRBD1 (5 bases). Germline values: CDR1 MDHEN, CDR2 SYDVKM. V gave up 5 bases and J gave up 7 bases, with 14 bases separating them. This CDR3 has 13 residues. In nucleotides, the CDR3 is TGTGCCAGCAGTGAGATAGGGGTAGGTGGCTACACCTTC. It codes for CASSEIGVGGYTF.

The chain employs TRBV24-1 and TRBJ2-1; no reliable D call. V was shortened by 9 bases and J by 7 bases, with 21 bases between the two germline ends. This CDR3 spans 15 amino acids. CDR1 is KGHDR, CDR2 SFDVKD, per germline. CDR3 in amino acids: CATAARVTSLNEQFF. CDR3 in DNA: TGTGCCACCGCCGCCCGGGTGACCAGCCTTAATGAGCAGTTCTTC.